Listed below are T cell receptor beta chains from one sample, sequenced in a study of PD-1 blockade in classical Hodgkin lymphoma. Sequenced by immunoSEQ multiplex PCR; TCRdb stores in-frame clones only, minus some. This sample carries over 60,000 clones, less than 95% of them seen once, and the ten largest clones take 10%. This sample comprised peripheral blood mononuclear cells (PBMCs), obtained before the fourth cycle of nivolumab. These receptor sequences come from a human donor with classical Hodgkin lymphoma. Each CDR3 is given with its conserved first and last residue. The order of the fields is D gene, clone size, V gene, J gene, CDR3 protein, CDR3 DNA. The D gene is left open where the match is weak. Clone size is stated in some rows and not others, as once, few, many or a class when expanded.

TRBD1	.	TRBV18	TRBJ2-2	CASLPGQGRELFF	TGTGCCAGCTTACCCGGACAGGGCCGGGAGCTGTTTTTT
.	.	TRBV6-5	TRBJ2-7	CASRDGDEQYF	TGTGCCAGCAGGGACGGGGACGAGCAGTACTTC
TRBD2	.	TRBV10-3	TRBJ2-5	CAIWSGGDGTQYF	TGTGCCATCTGGAGCGGGGGAGACGGGACCCAGTACTTC
.	few	TRBV4-2	TRBJ1-6	CASSLPTGKPPLHF	TGTGCCAGCAGCCTCCCGACCGGTAAGCCACCCCTCCACTTT
.	once	TRBV27	TRBJ1-4	CASGMINNEKLFF	TGTGCCAGCGGGATGATCAATAATGAAAAACTGTTTTTT
TRBD2	.	TRBV7-2	TRBJ2-1	CASSPLAGGYNEQFF	TGTGCCAGCAGCCCACTAGCGGGGGGATACAATGAGCAGTTCTTC
.	.	TRBV19	TRBJ1-4	CASSPKGATNEKLFF	TGTGCCAGTAGCCCAAAGGGTGCAACTAATGAAAAACTGTTTTTT
.	.	TRBV18	TRBJ1-1	CASSPGLNTEAFF	TGTGCCAGCTCACCCGGGCTGAACACTGAAGCTTTCTTT
TRBD1	.	TRBV30	TRBJ2-2	CAWSSFRQGTGELFF	TGTGCCTGGAGTTCTTTTAGACAGGGGACCGGGGAGCTGTTTTTT
TRBD1	.	TRBV27	TRBJ2-3	CASSPRDRVTDTQYF	TGTGCCAGCAGTCCCCGGGACAGGGTTACAGATACGCAGTATTTT
.	.	TRBV6-5	TRBJ2-7	CASSYSVWRESEQYF	TGTGCCAGCAGTTACTCCGTCTGGAGGGAGAGCGAGCAGTACTTC
TRBD1	.	TRBV9	TRBJ2-3	CASSVADRANFDTQYF	TGTGCCAGCAGCGTAGCCGACAGGGCGAATTTCGATACGCAGTATTTT
TRBD1	.	TRBV18	TRBJ1-1	CASSHRDRGSTEAFF	TGTGCCAGCTCTCACCGGGACAGAGGGAGCACTGAAGCTTTCTTT
.	.	TRBV5-1	TRBJ2-1	CASGRGHPTEQFF	TGCGCCAGCGGGCGGGGGCACCCGACCGAGCAGTTCTTC
TRBD1	.	TRBV2	TRBJ2-5	CASRVRQGARETQYF	TGTGCCAGCAGAGTTAGACAGGGGGCGCGGGAGACCCAGTACTTC
TRBD1	.	TRBV5-1	TRBJ1-2	CASREQGASDGYTF	TGCGCCAGCAGGGAACAGGGGGCGAGTGATGGCTACACCTTC
.	once	TRBV5-5	TRBJ1-2	CASSGGTMPGYTF	TGTGCCAGCAGCGGGGGGACAATGCCTGGCTACACCTTC
.	.	TRBV5-1	TRBJ1-2	CASSLAGQGSNYGYTF	TGCGCCAGCAGCTTGGCCGGTCAGGGTTCTAACTATGGCTACACCTTC
.	.	TRBV7-9	TRBJ2-2	CASSLLASGELFF	TGTGCCAGCAGCTTATTGGCGTCCGGGGAGCTGTTTTTT
.	.	TRBV15	TRBJ1-3	CATSRDDPNTGNTIYF	TGTGCCACCAGCAGAGATGACCCGAACACTGGAAACACCATATATTTT
TRBD1	once	TRBV10-3	TRBJ1-5	CAISERDRAQPQHF	TGTGCCATCAGTGAAAGGGACAGGGCACAGCCCCAGCATTTT
.	.	TRBV7-9	TRBJ1-1	CASSFWGTEAFF	TGTGCCAGCAGCTTTTGGGGGACTGAAGCTTTCTTT
.	.	TRBV4-1	TRBJ1-1	CASSQIGIEAFF	TGCGCCAGCAGCCAAATAGGGATAGAAGCTTTCTTT
TRBD1	.	TRBV5-1	TRBJ2-2	CASSLIARTGRLNTGELFF	TGCGCCAGCAGCTTGATCGCAAGGACAGGACGGCTGAACACCGGGGAGCTGTTTTTT
.	.	TRBV4-2	TRBJ2-5	CASSQPDRRGSETQYF	TGTGCCAGCAGCCAGCCCGACAGGAGGGGGTCGGAGACCCAGTACTTC
.	.	TRBV7-9	TRBJ1-2	CASSPKAGVLHYGYTF	TGTGCCAGCAGCCCTAAGGCAGGGGTACTACACTATGGCTACACCTTC
TRBD1	.	TRBV2	TRBJ2-3	CASRGQGGSDTQYF	TGTGCCAGCAGGGGACAGGGTGGTTCAGATACGCAGTATTTT
.	.	TRBV9	TRBJ2-1	CASSVSGGSDEQFF	TGTGCCAGCAGCGTATCCGGAGGGAGCGATGAGCAGTTCTTC
TRBD1	.	TRBV7-9	TRBJ2-7	CASSLGTGLGAHEQYF	TGTGCCAGCAGCTTAGGGACAGGGTTGGGGGCCCACGAGCAGTACTTC
.	.	TRBV12-5	TRBJ2-7	CASGSSHHEQYF	TGTGCTAGTGGTAGCTCCCACCACGAGCAGTACTTC
TRBD1	.	TRBV7-2	TRBJ1-3	CASSTQGAVNTIYF	TGTGCCAGCAGCACACAGGGGGCGGTAAACACCATATATTTT
.	.	TRBV9	TRBJ1-4	CASSVVKPRCERDEKLFF	TGTGCCAGCAGCGTAGTCAAACCCCGTTGCGAGCGGGATGAAAAACTGTTTTTT
.	.	TRBV5-1	TRBJ2-7	CASSLGWGSYEQYF	TGCGCCAGCAGCTTGGGGTGGGGTTCCTACGAGCAGTACTTC
.	.	TRBV11-3	TRBJ2-2	CASSLGGFGELFF	TGTGCCAGCAGCTTAGGAGGGTTCGGGGAGCTGTTTTTT
TRBD2	.	TRBV6-1	TRBJ2-7	CASSEVFVLGSGGREQYF	TGTGCCAGCAGTGAAGTTTTTGTTCTCGGTTCGGGGGGGCGCGAGCAGTACTTC
.	.	TRBV15	TRBJ1-3	CATSRDNLQKSSGNTIYF	TGTGCCACCAGCAGAGATAACCTGCAAAAAAGCTCTGGAAACACCATATATTTT
.	.	TRBV20-1	TRBJ1-4	CSVESEKLFF	TGCAGTGTGGAGAGTGAAAAACTGTTTTTT
.	.	TRBV2	TRBJ2-1	CASSEERGPNEQFF	TGTGCCAGCAGTGAAGAACGGGGGCCAAATGAGCAGTTCTTC
.	once	TRBV25-1	TRBJ1-4	CASSSLEEDFQKLFF	TGTGCCAGCAGCTCCCTGGAGGAGGACTTTCAAAAACTGTTTTTT
TRBD2	.	TRBV9	TRBJ2-1	CASSVGIAGNEQFF	TGTGCCAGCAGCGTAGGGATAGCGGGCAATGAGCAGTTCTTC
.	.	TRBV30	TRBJ1-6	CAWSDTAGGSPLHF	TGTGCCTGGAGTGACACTGCTGGGGGTTCACCCCTCCACTTT
.	.	TRBV7-2	TRBJ1-4	CASSSSGLKLFF	TGTGCCAGCAGCTCCTCTGGACTCAAACTGTTTTTT
.	.	TRBV2	TRBJ2-3	CASTERPRSTDTQYF	TGTGCCAGCACCGAGAGACCCCGAAGCACAGATACGCAGTATTTT
TRBD1	.	TRBV13	TRBJ1-4	CASSPGQGNEKLFF	TGTGCCAGCAGCCCCGGACAGGGGAATGAAAAACTGTTTTTT
TRBD1	.	TRBV6-5	TRBJ2-5	CASKQGHYQETQYF	TGTGCCAGCAAACAGGGGCATTACCAAGAGACCCAGTACTTC
TRBD2	.	TRBV2	TRBJ2-1	CASSEERGGFSSYNEQFF	TGTGCCAGCAGTGAAGAGCGGGGGGGCTTTAGCTCCTACAATGAGCAGTTCTTC
.	.	TRBV11-2	TRBJ2-1	CASSLRRGGSYNEQFF	TGTGCCAGCAGCTTACGCAGGGGAGGCTCCTACAATGAGCAGTTCTTC
.	.	TRBV5-4	TRBJ2-2	CASSLGTQHTGELFF	TGTGCCAGCAGCTTGGGTACGCAACACACCGGGGAGCTGTTTTTT
TRBD1	.	TRBV19	TRBJ2-7	CASSHPGQGSYEQYF	TGTGCCAGTAGTCACCCGGGACAGGGCTCCTACGAGCAGTACTTC
.	.	TRBV10-1	TRBJ1-6	CASSERGLSHSPLHF	TGCGCCAGCAGTGAGCGGGGATTAAGCCATTCACCCCTCCACTTT
.	.	TRBV7-9	TRBJ2-1	CASSLETSNDEQFF	TGTGCCAGCAGCTTAGAAACTTCCAACGATGAGCAGTTCTTC
.	.	TRBV25-1	TRBJ1-4	CASIGATNEKLFF	TGTGCCAGCATTGGGGCAACTAATGAAAAACTGTTTTTT
.	.	TRBV18	TRBJ2-7	CASSLETYEQYF	TGTGCCAGCTCTCTAGAGACCTACGAGCAGTACTTC
.	.	TRBV29-1	TRBJ2-5	CSVVRSETQYF	TGCAGCGTTGTCAGATCGGAGACCCAGTACTTC
TRBD1	.	TRBV6-1	TRBJ2-5	CASSGRGTGTQYF	TGTGCCAGCAGTGGTAGGGGGACAGGGACCCAGTACTTC